This entry is about one T cell receptor (beta chain). The antigen is unknown. Germline V gives CDR1 LNHNV, CDR2 YYDKDF (reference sequence). The CDR3 extends over 18 amino acids. Trimming took off 1 base at V and 2 bases at J, with 20 bases between the two ends. The sample is drawn from a study of cytomegalovirus exposure and HLA in healthy donors. In the PCR, 60 Vbeta and 13 Jbeta primers were used. Original processing notes: Unique TCR beta chains totaled approximately 83 million in a later count, with around 11 million of them shared. TCRdb's table, derived via immunoSEQ multiplex PCR, lists solely in-frame clones and lacks some. V, J and clone size were drawn from that table, and D and trimming were deduced from the DNA. With approximately 130,000 clones in the sample, the ten largest clones hold 1.5% to 2%. Study outcomes and limitations: Accounts indicate the classifier identified cytomegalovirus status with strong specificity and sensitivity. Among the CMV-associated chains, a few were confirmed in vitro as specific for CMV antigens. The study dropped some indistinguishable V segments, TRBV6-2 and TRBV6-3 among them.

This chain links TRBV15 with TRBJ1-1; the D is unclear. Sequenced material: PBMCs. This TCR was recovered from a woman in her sixties or seventies in good health and CMV-seronegative. The CDR3 region is CATSRAFPTRSANTEAFF. CDR3 nucleotide sequence: TGTGCCACCAGCAGAGCCTTTCCTACGCGGTCAGCCAACACTGAAGCTTTCTTT.